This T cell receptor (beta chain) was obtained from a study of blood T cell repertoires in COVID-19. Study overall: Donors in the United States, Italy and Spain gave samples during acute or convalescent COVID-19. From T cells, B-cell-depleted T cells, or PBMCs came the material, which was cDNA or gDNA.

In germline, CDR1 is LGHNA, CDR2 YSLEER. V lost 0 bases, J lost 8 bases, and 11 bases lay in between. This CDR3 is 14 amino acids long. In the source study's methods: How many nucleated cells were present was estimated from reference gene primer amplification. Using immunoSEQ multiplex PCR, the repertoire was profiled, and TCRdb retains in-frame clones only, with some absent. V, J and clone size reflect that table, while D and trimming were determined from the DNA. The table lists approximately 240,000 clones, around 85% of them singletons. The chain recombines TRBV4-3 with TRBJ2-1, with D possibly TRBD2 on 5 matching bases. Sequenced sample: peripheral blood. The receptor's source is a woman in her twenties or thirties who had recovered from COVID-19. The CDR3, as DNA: TGCGCCAGCAGCCAAGACGGGATGGTGGATGAGCAGTTCTTC. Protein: CASSQDGMVDEQFF.